This TCR beta chain comes out of a study of blood T cell repertoires in COVID-19. In the authors' methods: Counts of nucleated cells, estimated from reference gene primer amplification, were obtained. Libraries were prepared by immunoSEQ multiplex PCR; TCRdb keeps only in-frame clonotypes and omits some of them. The DNA gave D and trimming, while V, J and clone size come from that table. The top ten clones hold roughly 0.84% of a sample with fewer than 600,000 clones, 80% to 90% of them seen once. Patients of the Seattle cohort, enrolled during active infection, were followed longitudinally. V shed 7 bases and J shed 4 bases, with 19 bases lying between them. This CDR3 is built from 14 residues. Germline CDR1 is SQVTM and CDR2 is ANQGSEA.

This TCR derives from a man between 18 and 29 years old with COVID-19, enrolled during active disease. The sample consisted of peripheral blood. The J gene is TRBJ1-2, the V gene TRBV29-1; D is possibly TRBD1 (5 bases). The CDR3: CSAGGQGSGYGYTF. CDR3 DNA sequence: TGCAGCGCCGGGGGTCAGGGTTCTGGCTATGGCTACACCTTC.